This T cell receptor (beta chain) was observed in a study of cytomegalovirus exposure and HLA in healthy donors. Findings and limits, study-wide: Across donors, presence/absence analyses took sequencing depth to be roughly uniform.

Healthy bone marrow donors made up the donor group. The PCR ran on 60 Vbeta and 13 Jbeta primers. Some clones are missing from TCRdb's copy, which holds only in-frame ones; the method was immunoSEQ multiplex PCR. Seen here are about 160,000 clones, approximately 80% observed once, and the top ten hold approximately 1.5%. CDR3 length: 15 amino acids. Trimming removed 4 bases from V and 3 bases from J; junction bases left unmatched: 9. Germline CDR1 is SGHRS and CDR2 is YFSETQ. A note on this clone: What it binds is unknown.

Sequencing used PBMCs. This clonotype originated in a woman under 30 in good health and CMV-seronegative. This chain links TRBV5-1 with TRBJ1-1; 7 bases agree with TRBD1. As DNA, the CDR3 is TGCGCCAGCAGCCCTCTGGGACAGCAGTACACTGAAGCTTTCTTT. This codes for CASSPLGQQYTEAFF.